The 13 T cell receptor beta chains presented below share a single source sample, sequenced in a study of OX40 agonist ivuxolimab in advanced cancers. TCRdb's copy holds only in-frame clones and misses some; the assay was immunoSEQ multiplex PCR. The top ten hold more than 0.9% of the sample, which has around 150,000 clones, around 93% seen once. This specimen was CD4+ or CD8+ T cells sorted from blood, taken in a trial of the OX40 agonist ivuxolimab. These receptors were obtained from an adult with an advanced solid tumor such as melanoma, head and neck, liver or kidney cancer.

The table lists this clone with a count of one. The rearrangement uses TRBV28 and TRBJ2-6; D is possibly TRBD1 (5 bases). V was cut by 4 bases and J by 4 bases, with 11 bases left in between. This CDR3 spans 15 amino acids. Germline lookup yields CDR1 MDHEN and CDR2 SYDVKM. The CDR3 is CASSSTGAGANVLTF. The CDR3 DNA reads TGTGCCAGCAGTTCCACAGGAGCCGGGGCCAACGTCCTGACTTTC. Full variable domain (rest looked up from reference TRBV28 and TRBJ2-6): DVKVTQSSRYLVKRTGEKVFLECVQDMDHENMFWYRQDPGLGLRLIYFSYDVKMKEKGDIPEGYSVSREKKERFSLILESASTNQTSMYLCASSSTGAGANVLTFGAGSRLTVL.

This rearrangement joins TRBV5-1 to TRBJ2-5, with D hard to call. The germline gives CDR1 SGHRS, CDR2 YFSETQ. The CDR3 runs to 12 residues. Trimming left V 0 bases short and J 5 bases short, with 5 bases between. The CDR3 loop is CASSLGPETQYF. CDR3 nucleotides: TGCGCCAGCAGCTTGGGGCCCGAGACCCAGTACTTC.

The V gene is TRBV6-5, the J gene TRBJ2-3, with D perhaps matching TRBD1 (6 bases). CDR1 and CDR2 (germline): MNHEY, SVGAGI. This CDR3 spans 15 amino acids. Trimming removed 0 bases at V and 1 base at J, with 8 bases between. This chain's CDR3 is CASSYSGGGTDTQYF. CDR3 in DNA: TGTGCCAGCAGTTACTCAGGGGGAGGCACAGATACGCAGTATTTT.

This clone was found once. The V call is TRBV10-3, the J call TRBJ1-2, with TRBD1 matching over 12 bases. The CDR3 has 17 amino acids. The germline gives CDR1 ENHRY, CDR2 SYGVKD. Trimming at V came to 4 bases and at J to 7 bases, leaving 13 bases not matched to a gene. The CDR3 here is CAISVPPGQGAPGGYTF. The CDR3 DNA reads TGTGCCATCAGTGTCCCCCCGGGACAGGGGGCGCCCGGTGGCTACACCTTC.

This chain connects TRBV10-3 to TRBJ1-5, with D tentatively TRBD1 (5 bases). Trimming stripped 5 bases from V and 5 bases from J, with 13 bases between. The CDR3 has 14 residues. The germline V gene encodes CDR1 ENHRY and CDR2 SYGVKD. The CDR3 region has the DNA TGTGCCATCAGTCCGGGACCCGGAGATCAGCCCCAGCATTTT. Residues: CAISPGPGDQPQHF.

The chain carries TRBV9 and TRBJ2-2, with TRBD2 as a possible D gene (5 bases). The V end lost 5 bases, the J end lost 3 bases, and 17 bases lay between the germline ends. CDR3 length: 16 residues. Germline CDR1 and CDR2: SGDLS and YYNGEE. CDR3: CASSLWVSGYTGELFF. The CDR3 DNA is TGTGCCAGCAGTCTATGGGTCAGCGGTTACACCGGGGAGCTGTTTTTT. Using reference TRBV9 and TRBJ2-2 for the parts outside the CDR3, the full variable domain is DSGVTQTPKHLITATGQRVTLRCSPRSGDLSVYWYQQSLDQGLQFLIQYYNGEERAKGNILERFSAQQFPDLHSELNLSSLELGDSALYFCASSLWVSGYTGELFFGEGSRLTVL.

Here the CDR3 DNA reads TGTGCCAGTACTCTCGGACAGGTAAATCAGCCCCAGCATTTT. This translates into CASTLGQVNQPQHF. This rearrangement joins TRBV19 to TRBJ1-5, with 7 bases lining up with TRBD1. Losses at the gene ends were 7 bases for V and 4 bases for J; bases not matched to a gene: 7. The length of the CDR3 is 14 residues. Germline V CDR1 and CDR2: LNHDA, SQIVND (reference sequence).

On this clone: Compared with germline, one end of the junction differs, possibly owing to a read error. The chain has TRBV19 and TRBJ2-1, with unresolved D. This CDR3 contains 14 residues. Per germline, CDR1 LNHDA and CDR2 SQIVND (reference sequence). The CDR3 coding sequence is TGTGCCAGTAGTACCGGGCCGCAATTCAATGGGCAGTTCTTC. Protein product: CASSTGPQFNGQFF.

The genes are TRBV29-1 and TRBJ2-7; D not certain. The length of the CDR3 is 12 residues. CDR1 is SQVTM, CDR2 ANQGSEA, per germline. Trimming took 4 bases from V and 3 from J, leaving 10 bases between them. As DNA, the CDR3 is TGCAGCGTTGCGATTTCCGGCTACGAGCAGTACTTC. It codes for CSVAISGYEQYF.

The chain couples TRBV18 to TRBJ1-5; D is possibly TRBD1 (6 bases). Germline V gene lookup returns CDR1 KGHSH and CDR2 LQKENI. This CDR3 comprises 17 residues. V gave up 5 bases and J gave up 7 bases, with 24 bases separating them. CDR3 coding DNA: TGTGCCAGCTCATTAGCCGGGACCCCTTTGGGGGGCCAGCCCCAGCATTTT. As protein: CASSLAGTPLGGQPQHF.

CDR3 loop: CASSFQAGANVLTF. CDR3 bases: TGTGCCAGTAGTTTCCAGGCTGGGGCCAACGTCCTGACTTTC. The rearrangement uses TRBV19 and TRBJ2-6; D not certain. V was cut by 5 bases and J by 2 bases, with 7 bases left in between. CDR1 is LNHDA and CDR2 is SQIVND in the germline V gene (reference sequence). The CDR3 contains 14 residues.

The genes are TRBV5-1 and TRBJ2-1; no clear D. Per germline, CDR1 SGHRS and CDR2 YFSETQ. The V end lost 0 bases, the J end lost 9 bases, and 10 bases lay between the germline ends. The CDR3 runs to 13 residues. In nucleotides, the CDR3 is TGCGCCAGCAGCTTGGCTCCCTACGGTGAGCAGTTCTTC. Its protein product is CASSLAPYGEQFF.

The V gene is TRBV6-5, the J gene TRBJ2-2, with TRBD1 matching 9 bases. Germline CDR1 reads MNHEY; CDR2 reads SVGAGI. The V segment lost 5 bases and the J segment 1 base; nucleotides outside the gene matches: 2. The CDR3 is 15 residues long. The CDR3 loop reads CASSRQGVNTGELFF. In nucleotides, the CDR3 is TGTGCCAGCAGTCGACAGGGGGTGAACACCGGGGAGCTGTTTTTT.